Listed here is a single T cell receptor beta chain. These data belong to a study of CD8+ T cells in alopecia areata. Looking at the study overall: The drug, oral tofacitinib, was given to treated patients at 5 to 10 mg twice daily. Tofacitinib administration persisted for 6 to 18 months, succeeded by 6 months off drug.

This sample's treatment: oral pan-JAK inhibitor, 5-10 mg twice daily. Collected material from alopecia areata patients comprised lesional scalp punch biopsies and peripheral blood. CDR3 length: 12 amino acids. Germline V gene data show CDR1 as GTSNPN and CDR2 as SVGIG (reference sequence). The germline V and J ends were trimmed by 4 bases and 6 bases, with 12 bases remaining between them. Extracted from the samples, RNA was reverse transcribed into cDNA to serve as the sequencing template. Profiled with immunoSEQ multiplex PCR; TCRdb holds only in-frame clones, not every one. The data contain some 190,000 clones, 45% to 75% of them singletons.

The source is a human donor with alopecia areata. Specimen: CD4+ T cells sorted from blood, collected at week 4, from a patient treated with tofacitinib. The rearrangement joins TRBV30 to TRBJ1-1; perhaps TRBD1 as D (5 bases). The CDR3, as DNA: TGTGCCTGGAATAAGGGGCGGCCTGAAGCTTTCTTT. As protein: CAWNKGRPEAFF.